This T cell receptor beta chain emerged from a study of shared clonotypes between healthy human individuals. In its sample, this clone was seen once. V lost 3 bases to trimming and J lost 7 bases; unmatched junction nucleotides: 17. Germline V CDR1 and CDR2: SGHRS, YFSETQ. The CDR3 length is 18 residues. The method was immunoSEQ multiplex PCR; TCRdb's version includes in-frame clones alone and lacks a portion of them. The data hold about 2.5 million clones, with 85% to 95% observed a single time. The specimen was naive CD4+ T cells from PBMCs. The subset was: CD45RA+ positively selected. V usage is TRBV5-1 and J usage is TRBJ1-4, with 8 bases lining up with TRBD1. The sequence was collected from a man aged 18 to 30 in good health. Some clones in this sample may be carry-over from other donors' samples. The CDR3 spells CASSSLPGQVGGGEKLFF. The CDR3 DNA reads as TGCGCCAGCAGCTCTCTCCCGGGACAGGTTGGAGGGGGTGAAAAACTGTTTTTT.